These T cell receptor beta chains were read from a single sample in a study of T cell clones after liver transplantation. The method was immunoSEQ multiplex PCR; TCRdb's version includes in-frame clones alone and lacks a portion of them. The table has 55,000 to 75,000 clones, roughly 70% seen once. The sample consisted of CD4+ T cells from blood, taken at the approximately 16-month timepoint. Receptor source: a human patient who received a liver transplant. Some of the T cells might come from the graft donor. Each CDR3 is given with its conserved first and last residue. D genes are given only for firm matches. A clone size is listed for some rows: how often the clone was seen (once, few, many), or a class if it is expanded.

abundance	j_gene	v_gene	d_gene	CDR3aa	CDR3nt
once	TRBJ1-1	TRBV11-3	-	CASSTAGATEAFF	TGTGCCAGCAGTACAGCGGGAGCCACTGAAGCTTTCTTT
-	TRBJ1-6	TRBV6-6	-	CASSSLGERSPLHF	TGTGCCAGCAGTTCCCTCGGGGAGCGCTCACCCCTCCACTTT
-	TRBJ2-1	TRBV27	-	CASRPFGTMNGEQFF	TGTGCCAGCAGACCTTTCGGGACAATGAATGGTGAGCAGTTCTTC
-	TRBJ2-3	TRBV6-5	TRBD2	CASSYSGLAADTQYF	TGTGCCAGCAGTTACTCGGGACTAGCGGCCGATACGCAGTATTTT
once	TRBJ2-5	TRBV19	-	CASSGGSRSETQYF	TGTGCCAGTAGTGGGGGCTCGCGATCGGAGACCCAGTACTTC
-	TRBJ1-2	TRBV6-5	-	CASSYGTSYGYTF	TGTGCCAGCAGTTACGGGACAAGCTATGGCTACACCTTC
-	TRBJ2-1	TRBV6-5	TRBD2	CATRGAGGNNEQFF	TGTGCCACGAGAGGAGCGGGGGGTAACAATGAGCAGTTCTTC
few	TRBJ2-7	TRBV28	-	CASSQQYEQYF	TGTGCCAGCAGCCAACAATACGAGCAGTACTTC
-	TRBJ2-7	TRBV18	-	CASSPSTWDEQYF	TGTGCCAGCTCACCATCGACCTGGGATGAGCAGTACTTC
-	TRBJ1-1	TRBV2	-	CASSPNRDTEAFF	TGTGCCAGCAGCCCAAATCGGGACACTGAAGCTTTCTTT
once	TRBJ2-1	TRBV11-2	TRBD2	CASSLGMTSGSWNEQFF	TGTGCCAGCAGCTTGGGGATGACTAGCGGGAGCTGGAATGAGCAGTTCTTC
-	TRBJ1-3	TRBV6-1	-	CASRPTDTSGNTIYF	TGTGCCAGCAGACCGACGGATACGTCTGGAAACACCATATATTTT
-	TRBJ2-5	TRBV9	TRBD2	CASSVDGAGVKETQYF	TGTGCCAGCAGCGTAGACGGAGCGGGAGTTAAAGAGACCCAGTACTTC
-	TRBJ2-3	TRBV7-8	-	CASSLPRTQDTQYF	TGTGCCAGCAGCTTGCCCCGAACCCAAGATACGCAGTATTTT
-	TRBJ2-7	TRBV4-1	-	CASSQTELGFYEQYF	TGCGCCAGCAGCCAGACCGAACTAGGGTTCTACGAGCAGTACTTC
-	TRBJ1-3	TRBV5-1	TRBD1	CASSSGTASGNTIYF	TGCGCCAGCAGCTCAGGGACAGCCTCTGGAAACACCATATATTTT
-	TRBJ1-1	TRBV27	-	CASSFNGGGTEAFF	TGTGCCAGCAGTTTTAATGGGGGAGGCACTGAAGCTTTCTTT
-	TRBJ1-1	TRBV11-2	-	CASSLENTEAFF	TGTGCCAGCAGCTTAGAGAACACTGAAGCTTTCTTT
once	TRBJ1-3	TRBV12-5	TRBD1	CASGPDRGGNTIYF	TGTGCTAGTGGTCCGGACAGGGGTGGAAACACCATATATTTT
few	TRBJ2-5	TRBV4-1	-	CASSPEDTGRETQYF	TGCGCCAGCAGCCCAGAAGACACAGGGAGGGAGACCCAGTACTTC
-	TRBJ2-1	TRBV19	TRBD1	CASAALPGQGAGEQFF	TGTGCCAGTGCTGCCCTTCCGGGACAGGGGGCCGGTGAGCAGTTCTTC
-	TRBJ2-7	TRBV28	-	CASTQREQYF	TGTGCCAGCACCCAGAGGGAGCAGTACTTC
-	TRBJ2-1	TRBV5-1	-	CASSVDSSSYNEQFF	TGCGCCAGCAGCGTGGACAGCAGCTCCTACAATGAGCAGTTCTTC
-	TRBJ2-3	TRBV30	-	CAWSVFVVSTDTQYF	TGTGCCTGGAGTGTATTTGTGGTAAGCACAGATACGCAGTATTTT
-	TRBJ1-5	TRBV6-6	-	CASSETRNQPQHF	TGTGCCAGCAGCGAGACCAGGAATCAGCCCCAGCATTTT
-	TRBJ2-1	TRBV6-6	-	CASSYSSGQSTYEQFF	TGTGCCAGCAGTTACTCTTCTGGGCAATCTACATATGAGCAGTTCTTC
-	TRBJ2-4	TRBV5-6	TRBD1	CASSQGVAKNIQYF	TGTGCCAGCAGCCAGGGGGTGGCCAAAAACATTCAGTACTTC
-	TRBJ2-3	TRBV7-2	-	CASSLRGGHGDTQYF	TGTGCCAGCAGCTTAAGGGGGGGTCATGGAGATACGCAGTATTTT
-	TRBJ1-1	TRBV12-5	-	CASGLLSTEAFF	TGTGCTAGTGGTTTGTTAAGCACTGAAGCTTTCTTT
-	TRBJ2-2	TRBV6-1	-	CAPRRGKTGELFF	TGTGCCCCCCGGCGGGGTAAAACCGGGGAGCTGTTTTTT
-	TRBJ2-7	TRBV7-9	-	CASSPGTAQYF	TGTGCCAGCAGCCCCGGGACTGCGCAGTACTTC
-	TRBJ1-6	TRBV5-8	-	CASSFSWDSPLHF	TGTGCCAGCAGCTTTTCTTGGGATTCACCCCTCCACTTT
-	TRBJ1-2	TRBV5-1	-	CASSLNGDYGYTF	TGCGCCAGCAGCTTGAATGGGGACTATGGCTACACCTTC
many	TRBJ1-1	TRBV5-1	-	CASSFKGQNTEAFF	TGCGCCAGCAGTTTTAAAGGGCAAAACACTGAAGCTTTCTTT
few	TRBJ2-5	TRBV13	-	CASSFTTGTPQETQYF	TGTGCCAGCAGCTTTACCACCGGGACACCCCAAGAGACCCAGTACTTC
-	TRBJ2-7	TRBV6-6	-	CASRSSYEQYF	TGTGCCAGCAGGTCCAGCTACGAGCAGTACTTC
-	TRBJ2-4	TRBV7-2	-	CASSLGLDQNIQYF	TGTGCCAGCTCCCTGGGGCTAGACCAAAACATTCAGTACTTC
few	TRBJ1-1	TRBV18	-	CASSPTGTAATEAFF	TGTGCCAGCTCACCAACAGGGACCGCGGCGACTGAAGCTTTCTTT
few	TRBJ1-1	TRBV30	-	CAWSAGPEAFF	TGTGCCTGGAGTGCGGGACCTGAAGCTTTCTTT
-	TRBJ1-4	TRBV7-9	TRBD1	CASSSGTGGKGEKLFF	TGTGCCAGCAGCTCCGGGACAGGGGGCAAAGGGGAAAAACTGTTTTTT